The rows below give T cell receptor beta chains drawn from one sample of a study of blood T cell repertoires in COVID-19. Produced via immunoSEQ multiplex PCR; TCRdb's table is partial and in-frame only. The table has 130,000 to 150,000 clones, 88% seen once. The sample taken for sequencing was peripheral blood. The receptors were sampled from a woman between 50 and 59 years old with acute or convalescent COVID-19. CDR3s include the opening cysteine and the closing phenylalanine or tryptophan. The order of the fields is clone size, V gene, J gene, D gene, CDR3 protein, CDR3 DNA. The D gene is left open where the match is weak. Not every row has a clone size; where given, it reads once, few, many or a size class.

abundance: .; v_gene: TRBV29-1; j_gene: TRBJ2-5; d_gene: TRBD2; CDR3aa: CSVGATHGLAGWETQYF; CDR3nt: TGCAGCGTTGGGGCGACCCACGGACTAGCGGGATGGGAGACCCAGTACTTC
abundance: .; v_gene: TRBV9; j_gene: TRBJ1-2; d_gene: .; CDR3aa: CASSVGRQAGGYTF; CDR3nt: TGTGCCAGCAGCGTAGGGCGACAGGCGGGTGGCTACACCTTC
abundance: .; v_gene: TRBV3-1/TRBV3-2; j_gene: TRBJ2-7; d_gene: .; CDR3aa: CASSQEGVYEQYF; CDR3nt: TGTGCCAGCAGCCAAGAAGGGGTTTACGAGCAGTACTTC
abundance: .; v_gene: TRBV5-1; j_gene: TRBJ2-5; d_gene: .; CDR3aa: CASSSGVAEGRETQYF; CDR3nt: TGCGCCAGCAGCTCCGGGGTAGCGGAGGGTCGAGAGACCCAGTACTTC
abundance: few; v_gene: TRBV3-1/TRBV3-2; j_gene: TRBJ2-2; d_gene: TRBD2; CDR3aa: CASSHSGRVGELFF; CDR3nt: TGTGCCAGCAGCCACAGCGGGAGGGTCGGGGAGCTGTTTTTT
abundance: once; v_gene: TRBV5-6; j_gene: TRBJ2-1; d_gene: TRBD2; CDR3aa: CASSSPLGREGPYNEQFF; CDR3nt: TGTGCCAGCAGCTCCCCTCTGGGGCGGGAGGGCCCCTACAATGAGCAGTTCTTC
abundance: .; v_gene: TRBV5-1; j_gene: TRBJ2-3; d_gene: .; CDR3aa: CASSLAGDTTDTQYF; CDR3nt: TGCGCCAGCAGCTTGGCAGGGGACACCACAGATACGCAGTATTTT
abundance: few; v_gene: TRBV9; j_gene: TRBJ1-5; d_gene: .; CDR3aa: CASSAQGGTNQPQHF; CDR3nt: TGTGCCAGCAGCGCTCAGGGAGGTACCAATCAGCCCCAGCATTTT
abundance: few; v_gene: TRBV27; j_gene: TRBJ1-4; d_gene: .; CDR3aa: CASSLSQGGGEKLFF; CDR3nt: TGTGCCAGCAGTTTATCCCAGGGAGGTGGGGAAAAACTGTTTTTT
abundance: .; v_gene: TRBV7-2; j_gene: TRBJ1-4; d_gene: .; CDR3aa: CASNSPGLLGEKLFF; CDR3nt: TGTGCCAGCAACTCGCCGGGTCTCTTGGGTGAAAAACTGTTTTTT
abundance: .; v_gene: TRBV2; j_gene: TRBJ1-4; d_gene: .; CDR3aa: CASRRGLREKLFF; CDR3nt: TGTGCCAGCAGGAGGGGGTTGCGGGAAAAACTGTTTTTT
abundance: .; v_gene: TRBV19; j_gene: TRBJ2-3; d_gene: TRBD1; CDR3aa: CASTPLTGGRTDTQYF; CDR3nt: TGTGCCAGTACCCCCTTGACAGGGGGGCGGACAGATACGCAGTATTTT
abundance: .; v_gene: TRBV7-9; j_gene: TRBJ1-3; d_gene: .; CDR3aa: CASSLVTSSGNTIYF; CDR3nt: TGTGCCAGCAGCTTAGTCACGAGCTCTGGAAACACCATATATTTT
abundance: .; v_gene: TRBV15; j_gene: TRBJ2-2; d_gene: TRBD1; CDR3aa: CATSTPLSRGLGNTGELFF; CDR3nt: TGTGCCACCAGCACCCCGTTGAGCAGGGGGCTTGGGAACACCGGGGAGCTGTTTTTT
abundance: .; v_gene: TRBV19; j_gene: TRBJ2-1; d_gene: .; CDR3aa: CASSVVSSYNEQFF; CDR3nt: TGTGCCAGTAGCGTGGTCAGCTCCTACAATGAGCAGTTCTTC
abundance: .; v_gene: TRBV6-1; j_gene: TRBJ1-1; d_gene: .; CDR3aa: CASSEGRVGSTEAFF; CDR3nt: TGTGCCAGCAGTGAAGGAAGGGTGGGGAGCACTGAAGCTTTCTTT
abundance: .; v_gene: TRBV6-6; j_gene: TRBJ1-3; d_gene: TRBD1; CDR3aa: CASSDTGAGNTIYF; CDR3nt: TGTGCCAGCAGTGACACAGGGGCTGGAAACACCATATATTTT
abundance: .; v_gene: TRBV5-1; j_gene: TRBJ1-2; d_gene: TRBD1; CDR3aa: CASSTGQGVGGYTF; CDR3nt: TGCGCCAGCAGCACGGGACAGGGGGTAGGTGGCTACACCTTC
abundance: .; v_gene: TRBV11-3; j_gene: TRBJ2-1; d_gene: TRBD2; CDR3aa: CASSSTAAGGNEQFF; CDR3nt: TGTGCCAGCAGCTCGACGGCCGCGGGAGGCAATGAGCAGTTCTTC
abundance: .; v_gene: TRBV27; j_gene: TRBJ2-1; d_gene: .; CDR3aa: CASSDLIFGSNEQFF; CDR3nt: TGTGCCAGCAGTGATCTTATATTTGGCTCGAATGAGCAGTTCTTC
abundance: .; v_gene: TRBV5-4; j_gene: TRBJ2-5; d_gene: .; CDR3aa: CASSLWGRGTQYF; CDR3nt: TGTGCCAGCAGCTTGTGGGGGCGCGGGACCCAGTACTTC
abundance: .; v_gene: TRBV5-6; j_gene: TRBJ1-5; d_gene: .; CDR3aa: CASSPMSRGSNQPQHF; CDR3nt: TGTGCCAGCAGTCCAATGTCCAGGGGAAGCAATCAGCCCCAGCATTTT
abundance: .; v_gene: TRBV19; j_gene: TRBJ2-3; d_gene: .; CDR3aa: CASSTGFGDTQYF; CDR3nt: TGTGCCAGTAGTACAGGGTTCGGAGATACGCAGTATTTT
abundance: .; v_gene: TRBV4-1; j_gene: TRBJ2-1; d_gene: .; CDR3aa: CASSQDPGLPGNEQFF; CDR3nt: TGCGCCAGCAGCCAAGACCCGGGACTTCCCGGGAATGAGCAGTTCTTC
abundance: .; v_gene: TRBV6-1; j_gene: TRBJ1-3; d_gene: .; CDR3aa: CASKYRGFGNTIYF; CDR3nt: TGTGCCAGCAAATACCGGGGTTTTGGAAACACCATATATTTT
abundance: .; v_gene: TRBV27; j_gene: TRBJ1-2; d_gene: TRBD1; CDR3aa: CASSPGTGGGNYGYTF; CDR3nt: TGTGCCAGCAGTCCCGGGACAGGGGGAGGTAACTATGGCTACACCTTC
abundance: .; v_gene: TRBV28; j_gene: TRBJ1-1; d_gene: TRBD1; CDR3aa: CASTFRQGAMETEAFF; CDR3nt: TGTGCCAGCACCTTTCGTCAGGGGGCAATGGAAACTGAAGCTTTCTTT
abundance: .; v_gene: TRBV6-5; j_gene: TRBJ1-1; d_gene: .; CDR3aa: CAGSGVTEAFF; CDR3nt: TGTGCCGGTTCGGGGGTCACTGAAGCTTTCTTT
abundance: .; v_gene: TRBV10-1; j_gene: TRBJ2-7; d_gene: .; CDR3aa: CASSPGTSGEQYF; CDR3nt: TGCGCCAGCAGTCCGGGAACATCGGGTGAGCAGTACTTC
abundance: .; v_gene: TRBV25-1; j_gene: TRBJ2-7; d_gene: TRBD1; CDR3aa: CASSEGDRVGEQYF; CDR3nt: TGTGCCAGCAGTGAGGGGGACAGGGTGGGCGAGCAGTACTTC
abundance: .; v_gene: TRBV18; j_gene: TRBJ1-1; d_gene: TRBD1; CDR3aa: CASSLYGQGGMNTEAFF; CDR3nt: TGTGCCAGCTCACTCTACGGACAGGGGGGCATGAACACTGAAGCTTTCTTT
abundance: .; v_gene: TRBV15; j_gene: TRBJ1-4; d_gene: .; CDR3aa: CATSGEEGEFEKLFF; CDR3nt: TGTGCCACCAGCGGCGAGGAGGGAGAGTTTGAAAAACTGTTTTTT
abundance: once; v_gene: TRBV7-9; j_gene: TRBJ1-5; d_gene: .; CDR3aa: CASSLTDNQPQHF; CDR3nt: TGTGCCAGCAGCTTAACAGACAATCAGCCCCAGCATTTT
abundance: .; v_gene: TRBV29-1; j_gene: TRBJ2-5; d_gene: TRBD2; CDR3aa: CSVDPTGGTQYF; CDR3nt: TGCAGCGTTGATCCCACGGGGGGGACCCAGTACTTC
abundance: .; v_gene: TRBV6-5; j_gene: TRBJ2-7; d_gene: TRBD2; CDR3aa: CASSLTSGPTYEQYF; CDR3nt: TGTGCCAGCAGTTTGACTAGCGGACCAACCTACGAGCAGTACTTC
abundance: .; v_gene: TRBV5-1; j_gene: TRBJ1-2; d_gene: TRBD1; CDR3aa: CASSGGTGVVGYTF; CDR3nt: TGCGCCAGCAGCGGAGGGACAGGGGTTGTTGGCTACACCTTC
abundance: .; v_gene: TRBV10-3; j_gene: TRBJ2-5; d_gene: .; CDR3aa: CAISDSRAGETQYF; CDR3nt: TGTGCCATCAGTGATTCCAGGGCCGGGGAGACCCAGTACTTC
abundance: .; v_gene: TRBV6-5; j_gene: TRBJ2-3; d_gene: TRBD2; CDR3aa: CASSLGTSGGSQYF; CDR3nt: TGTGCCAGCAGCCTTGGGACTAGCGGGGGGTCGCAGTATTTT
abundance: .; v_gene: TRBV4-2; j_gene: TRBJ2-1; d_gene: .; CDR3aa: CASSQGRAVGYNEQFF; CDR3nt: TGTGCCAGCAGCCAAGGGCGGGCGGTAGGCTACAATGAGCAGTTCTTC
abundance: .; v_gene: TRBV28; j_gene: TRBJ1-1; d_gene: .; CDR3aa: CASSLSRYQAFF; CDR3nt: TGTGCCAGCAGTTTGAGTCGGTACCAAGCTTTCTTT
abundance: .; v_gene: TRBV7-2; j_gene: TRBJ1-6; d_gene: .; CDR3aa: CASSFGVRDWDSPLHF; CDR3nt: TGTGCCAGCAGCTTTGGGGTGCGGGATTGGGATTCACCCCTCCACTTT
abundance: .; v_gene: TRBV7-3; j_gene: TRBJ2-1; d_gene: .; CDR3aa: CASSKGPWALNNEQFF; CDR3nt: TGTGCCAGCAGCAAAGGCCCTTGGGCCCTAAACAATGAGCAGTTCTTC
abundance: once; v_gene: TRBV18; j_gene: TRBJ1-1; d_gene: TRBD1; CDR3aa: CASSPYSDRVGTEAFF; CDR3nt: TGTGCCAGCTCACCGTATAGCGACAGGGTCGGCACTGAAGCTTTCTTT
abundance: .; v_gene: TRBV9; j_gene: TRBJ2-1; d_gene: TRBD2; CDR3aa: CASSVAGGRAGNEQFF; CDR3nt: TGTGCCAGCAGCGTAGCGGGAGGGAGGGCCGGGAATGAGCAGTTCTTC
abundance: .; v_gene: TRBV6-6; j_gene: TRBJ2-7; d_gene: .; CDR3aa: CASSYSASNRYEQYF; CDR3nt: TGTGCCAGCAGTTACTCCGCTAGCAACCGCTACGAGCAGTACTTC
abundance: .; v_gene: TRBV9; j_gene: TRBJ2-1; d_gene: TRBD2; CDR3aa: CASSVSGGTYNEQFF; CDR3nt: TGTGCCAGCAGCGTATCGGGAGGGACGTACAATGAGCAGTTCTTC
abundance: once; v_gene: TRBV11-3; j_gene: TRBJ2-7; d_gene: .; CDR3aa: CASSGRGEQYF; CDR3nt: TGTGCCAGCAGCGGCAGAGGGGAGCAGTACTTC
abundance: once; v_gene: TRBV28; j_gene: TRBJ1-2; d_gene: TRBD1; CDR3aa: CASSLETGDGGYTF; CDR3nt: TGTGCCAGCAGCTTAGAAACAGGGGACGGAGGCTACACCTTC
abundance: .; v_gene: TRBV3-1/TRBV3-2; j_gene: TRBJ1-1; d_gene: .; CDR3aa: CASSQGQIATEAFF; CDR3nt: TGTGCCAGCAGCCAAGGGCAGATAGCCACTGAAGCTTTCTTT
abundance: few; v_gene: TRBV6-5; j_gene: TRBJ1-4; d_gene: TRBD1; CDR3aa: CASRKTGREKLFF; CDR3nt: TGTGCCAGCAGAAAGACAGGGAGGGAAAAACTGTTTTTT
abundance: .; v_gene: TRBV18; j_gene: TRBJ1-6; d_gene: TRBD1; CDR3aa: CASSPGTGDNSPLHF; CDR3nt: TGTGCCAGCTCACCTGGGACAGGGGATAATTCACCCCTCCACTTT
abundance: .; v_gene: TRBV7-8; j_gene: TRBJ1-2; d_gene: .; CDR3aa: CASSPGGMGPNYGYTF; CDR3nt: TGTGCCAGCAGCCCCGGAGGGATGGGGCCTAACTATGGCTACACCTTC
abundance: .; v_gene: TRBV19; j_gene: TRBJ1-2; d_gene: TRBD1; CDR3aa: CASPPGDRPNYGYTF; CDR3nt: TGTGCCAGTCCCCCTGGGGACAGACCTAACTATGGCTACACCTTC
abundance: .; v_gene: TRBV6-4; j_gene: TRBJ2-6; d_gene: .; CDR3aa: CASRPSSGSGANVLTF; CDR3nt: TGTGCCAGCAGACCCTCTTCAGGAAGTGGGGCCAACGTCCTGACTTTC
abundance: few; v_gene: TRBV24-1; j_gene: TRBJ2-7; d_gene: .; CDR3aa: CATSPDSHPYEQYF; CDR3nt: TGTGCCACCAGTCCGGACAGTCACCCTTACGAGCAGTACTTC